These 27 T cell receptor beta chains were sequenced from one sample in a study of cytomegalovirus exposure and HLA in healthy donors. Primers: 60 Vbeta forward and 13 Jbeta reverse. Sequenced by immunoSEQ multiplex PCR; TCRdb stores in-frame clones only, minus some. The sample consists of about 140,000 clones, around 79% of them appearing once. The specimen sequenced was PBMCs. The receptors shown here come from a woman between 50 and 59 years old in good health and CMV-seropositive.

The chain combines TRBV9 with TRBJ1-5; D may be TRBD1 (6 bases). The CDR3 is 15 amino acids. With 3 bases removed from V and 9 bases from J, the gap between germline ends came to 19 bases. Germline-derived CDR1 and CDR2 are SGDLS and YYNGEE. As DNA, the CDR3 is TGTGCCAGCAGCGCCCTCTCCGGGGAACAGGGGCCCCAGCATTTT. This encodes CASSALSGEQGPQHF. Drawing the rest from reference TRBV9 and TRBJ1-5, the complete variable domain is DSGVTQTPKHLITATGQRVTLRCSPRSGDLSVYWYQQSLDQGLQFLIQYYNGEERAKGNILERFSAQQFPDLHSELNLSSLELGDSALYFCASSALSGEQGPQHFGDGTRLSIL.

J is TRBJ2-1 and V is TRBV6-4; no clear D gene. V was clipped by 4 bases and J by 2 bases, with 9 bases between them. Germline CDR1 and CDR2: MRHNA and SNTAGT. The CDR3 consists of 14 residues. The CDR3 nucleotides read TGTGCCAGCAGTGCAGATCCCCCCTACAATGAGCAGTTCTTC. Amino acid sequence: CASSADPPYNEQFF.

The V gene is TRBV6-1, the J gene TRBJ2-4; possible D gene TRBD1, 5 bases. CDR1 and CDR2 from the germline V gene are MNHNS and SASEGT. V lost 3 bases to trimming and J lost 4 bases, with 16 bases between them. The CDR3 contains 16 residues. The DNA for the CDR3 is TGTGCCAGCAGTGATTGGGCAGGGCAAGGGAAAAACATTCAGTACTTC. Translation: CASSDWAGQGKNIQYF.

The genes are TRBV7-3 and TRBJ1-6, with 7 positions matching TRBD1. Germline V CDR1 and CDR2: SGHTA, FQGTGA. This CDR3 is built from 13 residues. The J segment lost 10 bases and the V segment lost 5 bases, leaving 5 bases of the junction unmatched. The CDR3, as DNA: TGTGCCAGCAGCCAGGACAGGAGGTCACCCCTCCACTTT. Its protein is CASSQDRRSPLHF. Combining the CDR3 with reference TRBV7-3 and TRBJ1-6 gives the whole variable domain GAGVSQTPSNKVTEKGKYVELRCDPISGHTALYWYRQSLGQGPEFLIYFQGTGAADDSGLPNDRFFAVRPEGSVSTLKIQRTERGDSAVYLCASSQDRRSPLHFGNGTRLTVT.

With regard to this clone: Other nucleotide sequences in the sample specify the same CDR3. This chain links TRBV5-1 with TRBJ1-6; the D is unclear. V dropped 4 bases and J dropped 5 bases, with 7 bases sitting between them. This CDR3 has 13 residues. The germline V gene encodes CDR1 SGHRS and CDR2 YFSETQ. The chain's CDR3 is CASSSRDNSPLHF. CDR3 sequence (DNA): TGCGCCAGCAGCAGTCGCGATAATTCACCCCTCCACTTT.

This clone came up once. The chain is built from TRBV6-5 and TRBJ2-2, with a weak D call TRBD2 (5 bases). The CDR3 sequence is 13 residues long. V was shortened by 0 bases and J by 6 bases, with 5 bases between the two germline ends. Germline V gene lookup returns CDR1 MNHEY and CDR2 SVGAGI. CDR3 sequence reads: CASSYSEAGELFF. The CDR3, as DNA: TGTGCCAGCAGTTACTCGGAGGCCGGGGAGCTGTTTTTT.

This clone was counted only a few times. The chain carries TRBV11-2 and TRBJ2-7; weak D call: TRBD1 (6 bases). With 1 base removed from V and 7 bases from J, the gap between germline ends came to 8 bases. CDR1 is SGHAT and CDR2 is FQNNGV in the germline V gene. CDR3 size: 12 residues. CDR3 DNA sequence: TGTGCCAGCAGCTTAGCAGGGGAAGAGCAGTACTTC. It yields the protein CASSLAGEEQYF.

The gene calls are TRBV11-1 and TRBJ1-3; possible D gene TRBD1, 5 bases. From germline, CDR1 is SGHAT and CDR2 FQDESV (reference sequence). The CDR3 totals 14 residues. Trimming stripped 3 bases from V and 0 bases from J, with 6 bases between. The CDR3 loop reads CASSLTVSGNTIYF. The CDR3 coding sequence is TGTGCCAGCAGCTTGACAGTCTCTGGAAACACCATATATTTT.

V usage is TRBV6-5 and J usage is TRBJ1-4; 11 bases are a match to TRBD1. Per the germline V gene, CDR1 is MNHEY and CDR2 is SVGAGI. The CDR3 spans 15 residues. J lost 7 bases, V lost 5 bases, and 6 bases had no gene match. The CDR3 sequence is CASSRSGTGGEKLFF. The CDR3 nucleotides read TGTGCCAGCAGTCGATCCGGGACAGGGGGTGAAAAACTGTTTTTT.

This clone was recorded a few times. The rearrangement links TRBV7-6 to TRBJ1-2; 8 nucleotides align to TRBD1. Trimming removed 5 bases from V and 6 bases from J; junction bases left unmatched: 8. Germline V lookup: CDR1 SGHVS, CDR2 FNYEAQ. The CDR3 runs to 14 residues. The CDR3, as DNA: TGTGCCAGCAGCCCTGACGGCAGGGGGCATGGCTACACCTTC. The encoded protein is CASSPDGRGHGYTF.

The chain links TRBV15 to TRBJ2-3; possibly TRBD2 for D (6 bases). CDR1 is LNHNV and CDR2 is YYDKDF in the germline V gene (reference sequence). The germline V and J ends were trimmed by 5 bases and 0 bases, with 12 bases remaining between them. The CDR3 consists of 15 residues. CDR3: CATSAMLASTDTQYF. Written as DNA, the CDR3 is TGTGCCACCAGCGCAATGCTAGCGAGCACAGATACGCAGTATTTT. Full variable domain (outside the CDR3, taken from reference TRBV15 and TRBJ2-3): DAMVIQNPRYQVTQFGKPVTLSCSQTLNHNVMYWYQQKSSQAPKLLFHYYDKDFNNEADTPDNFQSRRPNTSFCFLDIRSPGLGDTAMYLCATSAMLASTDTQYFGPGTRLTVL.

The rearrangement links TRBV5-8 to TRBJ1-6; D is ambiguous. With 0 bases removed from V and 4 bases from J, the gap between germline ends came to 8 bases. From germline, CDR1 is SGHTS and CDR2 YDEGEE. The CDR3 runs to 15 residues. The CDR3 sequence is CASSLVGRYNSPLHF. The CDR3 DNA is TGTGCCAGCAGCTTGGTGGGCAGGTATAATTCACCCCTCCACTTT.

The CDR3 region is CASSLDRARELFF. CDR3 nucleotide sequence: TGTGCCAGCAGCCTGGACAGGGCCCGGGAGCTGTTTTTT. The chain employs TRBV7-2 and TRBJ2-2, with 8 bases identical to TRBD1. There are 13 residues in the CDR3. Trimming took 5 bases from V and 9 from J; bases not matched to a gene: 5. From germline, CDR1 is SGHTA and CDR2 FQGNSA.

The J gene is TRBJ2-7, the V gene TRBV30, with a tentative D call TRBD1 (5 bases). This CDR3 is 14 amino acids long. V lost 0 bases, J lost 4 bases, and 13 bases lay in between. Germline loops: CDR1 GTSNPN, CDR2 SVGIG (reference sequence). As DNA, the CDR3 is TGTGCCTGGAGTGTAGGTGGGGCGGTGTACGAGCAGTACTTC. The encoded protein is CAWSVGGAVYEQYF.

The CDR3 sequence is CASSGTAFEKLFF. DNA of the CDR3: TGTGCCAGCTCCGGGACAGCTTTTGAAAAACTGTTTTTT. The chain links TRBV9 to TRBJ1-4; TRBD1 aligns across 7 bases. Losses at the gene ends were 7 bases for V and 7 bases for J; bases not matched to a gene: 7. This CDR3 region has 13 residues. The V gene's germline CDR1 is SGDLS and CDR2 YYNGEE.

The rearrangement uses TRBV6-5 and TRBJ1-5; maybe TRBD1 (5 bases). Trimming cost V 2 bases and J 5 bases, with 13 bases left between them. Germline V gene data show CDR1 as MNHEY and CDR2 as SVGAGI. CDR3 length equals 15 residues. The CDR3 DNA follows: TGTGCCAGCAGTTACACCCTCACAGGAGATCAGCCCCAGCATTTT. Protein: CASSYTLTGDQPQHF.

CDR3 in DNA: TGTGCCAGCAGTTCTACAGGAACCGGTGGCTACACCTTC. This translates into CASSSTGTGGYTF. The gene calls are TRBV6-5 and TRBJ1-2, with D perhaps matching TRBD1 (5 bases). This CDR3 comprises 13 residues. The V gene lost 4 bases and the J gene lost 7 bases, with 13 bases spanning the gap. Germline loops: CDR1 MNHEY, CDR2 SVGAGI.

The rearrangement links TRBV2 to TRBJ1-5; D gene unclear. The CDR3 is 14 amino acids. V lost 8 bases to trimming and J lost 4 bases, with 15 bases between them. Germline-derived CDR1 and CDR2 are SNHLY and FYNNEI. CDR3 nucleotides: TGTGCCAGCGGAGGACGGGGTAGGAATCAGCCCCAGCATTTT. Translation: CASGGRGRNQPQHF.

This clone is a singleton in its sample. This chain joins TRBV6-1 and TRBJ1-1, with D maybe TRBD1 (6 bases). V lost 7 bases and J lost 5, with 14 bases in between. CDR1 is MNHNS and CDR2 is SASEGT in the germline V gene. CDR3 size: 13 residues. The CDR3 reads CASTTGWRTEAFF. CDR3 nucleotides: TGTGCCAGCACCACAGGGTGGAGAACTGAAGCTTTCTTT.

The chain joins TRBV5-4 to TRBJ2-5, with D possibly being TRBD1 (6 bases). The CDR3 covers 17 residues. CDR1 SGHNT and CDR2 YYREEE come from the germline V gene (reference sequence). Trimming left V 6 bases short and J 0 bases short, with 21 bases between. CDR3: CASTSPVRGPNQETQYF. As DNA, the CDR3 is TGTGCCAGCACATCCCCGGTCAGGGGACCTAACCAAGAGACCCAGTACTTC.

This clone has just a few counts. The chain couples TRBV11-2 to TRBJ2-7, with 9 bases aligning to TRBD2. J gave up 2 bases and V 3 bases, and 5 bases lay outside the gene matches. In germline, CDR1 is SGHAT, CDR2 FQNNGV. This CDR3 is built from 15 residues. CDR3 amino acids: CASSFVAGVTYEQYF. The CDR3 coding sequence is TGTGCCAGCAGCTTCGTAGCGGGGGTCACCTACGAGCAGTACTTC.

In its sample, this clone ranks as medium-sized. This chain uses TRBV6-5 with TRBJ2-7, with D possibly being TRBD2 (6 bases). Germline-derived CDR1 and CDR2 are MNHEY and SVGAGI. This CDR3 is 14 amino acids long. V was cut by 6 bases and J by 0 bases, with 12 bases left in between. CDR3 in DNA: TGTGCCAGCAGACTGGAGGGGCGCTCCTACGAGCAGTACTTC. Protein product: CASRLEGRSYEQYF.

This rearrangement joins TRBV18 to TRBJ1-2; TRBD1 matches 8 bases. The J segment lost 6 bases and the V segment lost 6 bases, leaving 9 bases of the junction unmatched. Germline CDR1 KGHSH, CDR2 LQKENI. The CDR3 covers 14 residues. CDR3: CASSSGQGENGYTF. For the CDR3, the DNA is TGTGCCAGCTCGTCAGGACAGGGAGAGAATGGCTACACCTTC.

The V call is TRBV5-6, the J call TRBJ2-7; 8 nucleotides agree with TRBD2. J lost 3 bases, V lost 2 bases, and 7 bases had no gene match. CDR1 is SGHDT and CDR2 is YYEEEE in the germline V gene. The CDR3 totals 15 residues. The CDR3 nucleotides read TGTGCCAGCAGCTTAGTAGCGGGGAAGGGCTACGAGCAGTACTTC. Its translation is CASSLVAGKGYEQYF. The full variable domain, completed using reference TRBV5-6 and TRBJ2-7, is DAGVTQSPTHLIKTRGQQVTLRCSPKSGHDTVSWYQQALGQGPQFIFQYYEEEERQRGNFPDRFSGHQFPNYSSELNVNALLLGDSALYLCASSLVAGKGYEQYFGPGTRLTVT.

This chain links TRBV10-1 with TRBJ1-2; 8 nucleotides align to TRBD1. The length of the CDR3 is 13 residues. After removal of 10 bases from V and 1 base from J, the junction contained 5 bases not matched to a gene. Germline V gene sequence: CDR1 WNHNN, CDR2 SYGVQD (reference sequence). In nucleotides, the CDR3 is TGCGCCACCCACAGGGGGATTAACTATGGCTACACCTTC. This encodes CATHRGINYGYTF.

The J gene is TRBJ2-3, the V gene TRBV2; the match to TRBD2 covers 12 bases. The V segment lost 0 bases and the J segment 6 bases; nucleotides outside the gene matches: 7. The CDR3 covers 17 residues. Germline V lookup: CDR1 SNHLY, CDR2 FYNNEI. This CDR3 reads CASSEALAGGAGDTQYF. The CDR3 DNA sequence: TGTGCCAGCAGTGAAGCCCTAGCGGGGGGGGCCGGGGATACGCAGTATTTT.

J is TRBJ2-7 and V is TRBV4-3; 10 bases are a match to TRBD2. V trimming: 0 bases; J trimming: 2 bases; junction bases outside the gene matches: 1. The CDR3 has 15 residues. Looked up from germline, CDR1 is LGHNA and CDR2 is YSLEER. CDR3 sequence reads: CASSQEAGGPYEQYF. The DNA of the CDR3 is TGCGCCAGCAGCCAAGAAGCGGGGGGGCCCTACGAGCAGTACTTC.